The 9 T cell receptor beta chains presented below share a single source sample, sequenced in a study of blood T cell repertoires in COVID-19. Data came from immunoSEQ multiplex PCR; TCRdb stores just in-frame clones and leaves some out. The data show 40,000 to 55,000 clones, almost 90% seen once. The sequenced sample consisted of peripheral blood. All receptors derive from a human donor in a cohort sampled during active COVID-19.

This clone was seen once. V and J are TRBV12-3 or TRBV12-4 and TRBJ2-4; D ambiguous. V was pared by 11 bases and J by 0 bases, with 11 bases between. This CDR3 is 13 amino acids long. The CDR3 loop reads CACQELAKNIQYF. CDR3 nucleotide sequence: TGTGCCTGCCAAGAACTAGCCAAAAACATTCAGTACTTC.

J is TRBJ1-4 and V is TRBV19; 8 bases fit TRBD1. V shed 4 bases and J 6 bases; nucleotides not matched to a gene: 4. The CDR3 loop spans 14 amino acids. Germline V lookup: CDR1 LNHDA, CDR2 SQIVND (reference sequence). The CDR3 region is CASSTRTGHEKLFF. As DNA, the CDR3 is TGTGCCAGTAGTACTCGGACAGGGCATGAAAAACTGTTTTTT. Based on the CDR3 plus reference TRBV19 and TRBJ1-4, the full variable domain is DGGITQSPKYLFRKEGQNVTLSCEQNLNHDAMYWYRQDPGQGLRLIYYSQIVNDFQKGDIAEGYSVSREKKESFPLTVTSAQKNPTAFYLCASSTRTGHEKLFFGSGTQLSVL.

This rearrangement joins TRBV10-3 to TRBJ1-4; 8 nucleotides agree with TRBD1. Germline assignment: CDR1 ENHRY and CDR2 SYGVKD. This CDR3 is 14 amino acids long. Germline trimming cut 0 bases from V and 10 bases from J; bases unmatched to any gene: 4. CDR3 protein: CAISESTGEGKLFF. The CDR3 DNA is TGTGCCATCAGTGAGTCGACAGGGGAGGGAAAACTGTTTTTT.

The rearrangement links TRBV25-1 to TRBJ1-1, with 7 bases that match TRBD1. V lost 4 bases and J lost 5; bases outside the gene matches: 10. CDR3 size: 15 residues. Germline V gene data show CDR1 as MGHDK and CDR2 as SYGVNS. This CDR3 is CASSVQGSFGTEAFF. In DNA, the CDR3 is TGTGCCAGCAGTGTACAGGGGTCGTTTGGAACTGAAGCTTTCTTT.

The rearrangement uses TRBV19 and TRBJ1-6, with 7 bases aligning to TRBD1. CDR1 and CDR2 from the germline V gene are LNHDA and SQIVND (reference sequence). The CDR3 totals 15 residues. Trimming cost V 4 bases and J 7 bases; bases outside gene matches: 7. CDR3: CASSTTGVWNSPLHF. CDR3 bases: TGTGCCAGTAGTACTACAGGGGTTTGGAATTCACCCCTCCACTTT.

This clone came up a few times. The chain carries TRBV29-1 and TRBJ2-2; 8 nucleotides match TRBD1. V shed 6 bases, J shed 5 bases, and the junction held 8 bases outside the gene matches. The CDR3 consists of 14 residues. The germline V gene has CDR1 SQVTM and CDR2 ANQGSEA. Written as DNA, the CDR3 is TGCAGCGTAGGCAAGAGGACAGGGACCGGGGAGCTGTTTTTT. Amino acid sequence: CSVGKRTGTGELFF.

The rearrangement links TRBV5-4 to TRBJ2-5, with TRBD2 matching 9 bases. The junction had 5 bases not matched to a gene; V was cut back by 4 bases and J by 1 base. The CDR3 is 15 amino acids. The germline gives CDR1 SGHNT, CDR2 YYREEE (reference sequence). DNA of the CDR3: TGTGCCAGCAGCACTCTAGCGGGGACCCAAGAGACCCAGTACTTC. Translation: CASSTLAGTQETQYF.

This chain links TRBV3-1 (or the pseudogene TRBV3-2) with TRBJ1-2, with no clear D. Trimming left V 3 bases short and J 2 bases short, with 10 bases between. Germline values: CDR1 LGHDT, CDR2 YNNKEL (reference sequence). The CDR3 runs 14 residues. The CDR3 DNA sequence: TGTGCCAGCAGCCACCGCGGCGCCAACTATGGCTACACCTTC. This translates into CASSHRGANYGYTF.

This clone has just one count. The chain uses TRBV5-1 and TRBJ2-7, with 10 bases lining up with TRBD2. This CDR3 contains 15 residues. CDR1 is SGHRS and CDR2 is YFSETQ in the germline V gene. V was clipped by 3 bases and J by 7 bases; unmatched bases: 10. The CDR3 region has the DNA TGCGCCAGCAGCTCGACCCTAGCGGGGGTCAGGGAGCAGTACTTC. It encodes CASSSTLAGVREQYF.